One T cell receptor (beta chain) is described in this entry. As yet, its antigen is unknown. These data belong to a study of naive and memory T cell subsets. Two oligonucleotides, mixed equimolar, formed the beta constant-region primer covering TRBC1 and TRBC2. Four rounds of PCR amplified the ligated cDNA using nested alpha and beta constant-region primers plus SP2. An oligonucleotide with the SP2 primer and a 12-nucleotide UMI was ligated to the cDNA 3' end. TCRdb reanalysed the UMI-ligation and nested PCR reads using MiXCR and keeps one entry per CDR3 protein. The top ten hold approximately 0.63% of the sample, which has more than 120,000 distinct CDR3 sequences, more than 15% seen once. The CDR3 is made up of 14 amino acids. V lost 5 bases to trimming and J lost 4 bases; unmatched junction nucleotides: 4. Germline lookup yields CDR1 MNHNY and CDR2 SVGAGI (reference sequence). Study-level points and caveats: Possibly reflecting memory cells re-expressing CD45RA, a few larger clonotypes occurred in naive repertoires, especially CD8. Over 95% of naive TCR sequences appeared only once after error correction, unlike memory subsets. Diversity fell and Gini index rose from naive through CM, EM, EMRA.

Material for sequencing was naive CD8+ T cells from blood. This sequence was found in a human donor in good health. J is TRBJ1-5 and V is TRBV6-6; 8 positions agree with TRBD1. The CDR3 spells CASSTTGVNQPQHF. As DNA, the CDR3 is TGTGCCAGCAGTACGACAGGGGTTAATCAGCCCCAGCATTTT.